Following are 2 T cell receptor beta chains from one sample sequenced in a study of OX40 agonist ivuxolimab in advanced cancers. Profiled with immunoSEQ multiplex PCR; TCRdb holds only in-frame clones, not every one. This sample has approximately 23,000 clones, with about 83% found just once. Sequenced material: CD4+ or CD8+ T cells sorted from blood, taken in a trial of the OX40 agonist ivuxolimab. These TCRs come from an adult with an advanced solid tumor such as melanoma, head and neck, liver or kidney cancer.

The chain couples TRBV6-1 to TRBJ1-5; no clear D. The germline V gene has CDR1 MNHNS and CDR2 SASEGT. The CDR3 spans 13 residues. V was cut by 4 bases and J by 6 bases, with 10 bases left in between. The CDR3 here is CASSVPVGQPQHF. Here the CDR3 DNA reads TGTGCCAGCAGTGTCCCTGTGGGTCAGCCCCAGCATTTT.

This rearrangement joins TRBV5-6 to TRBJ1-5; 11 nucleotides line up with TRBD1. The CDR3 has 17 amino acids. Trimming removed 3 bases from V and 1 base from J; junction bases left unmatched: 6. Germline CDR1 SGHDT, CDR2 YYEEEE. As DNA, the CDR3 is TGTGCCAGCAGCTCCGGACAGGGGGCTTTCAGCAATCAGCCCCAGCATTTT. This gives the protein CASSSGQGAFSNQPQHF.